The 16 T cell receptor beta chains below all came from one sample that was sequenced in a study of blood T cell repertoires in COVID-19. This table comes from immunoSEQ multiplex PCR, and its TCRdb copy is limited to in-frame clones, with some not included. The table lists 470,000 or so clones, roughly 87% of them singletons. The material sequenced was PBMCs or T cells enriched from blood (not recorded which). The source of these receptors is a woman in her late teens or twenties with acute COVID-19.

The chain carries TRBV13 and TRBJ1-2; tentatively, D is TRBD1 (6 bases). Germline assignment: CDR1 PRHDT and CDR2 FYEKMQ (reference sequence). With 5 bases removed from V and 7 bases from J, the gap between germline ends came to 17 bases. This CDR3 region has 14 residues. CDR3 DNA: TGTGCCAGCAGCGGCCGGACAGATCGGCGTGGCTACACCTTC. This gives the protein CASSGRTDRRGYTF.

V usage is TRBV27 and J usage is TRBJ1-1, with a weak D call TRBD1 (5 bases). The ends were cut back, 1 base at V and 0 bases at J, with 6 bases in the middle. CDR1 and CDR2 (germline): MNHEY, SMNVEV (reference sequence). The CDR3 sequence is 14 residues long. This chain's CDR3 is CASSLLGVNTEAFF. CDR3 coding DNA: TGTGCCAGCAGTTTATTAGGGGTGAACACTGAAGCTTTCTTT.

The genes are TRBV4-1 and TRBJ2-7; weak D call: TRBD2 (5 bases). Germline CDR1 MGHRA, CDR2 YSYEKL. There are 15 residues in the CDR3. Between the trimmed V and J ends, which lost 0 bases and 4 bases, there was a span of 13 bases. CDR3 in DNA: TGCGCCAGCAGCCAAGATGGGGTTGGGAGTTACGAGCAGTACTTC. It translates to CASSQDGVGSYEQYF.

The V call is TRBV9, the J call TRBJ2-7, with a possible D match to TRBD1 (5 bases). Germline V gene data show CDR1 as SGDLS and CDR2 as YYNGEE. V gave up 0 bases and J gave up 7 bases, with 14 bases separating them. This CDR3 contains 14 residues. Written as DNA, the CDR3 is TGTGCCAGCAGCGTAGCTTGGGGCGCGGTTGAGCAGTACTTC. Translated, it gives CASSVAWGAVEQYF.

Here the CDR3 DNA reads TGTGCCAGCTCACCACGGACAGGGGGCGGGCTTAGCGGGGCCAACGTCCTGACTTTC. This sequence encodes CASSPRTGGGLSGANVLTF. This sequence joins TRBV18 and TRBJ2-6; TRBD1 aligns across 11 bases. V dropped 1 base and J dropped 4; count of bases not matched to a gene: 9. The CDR3 is 19 amino acids. In germline, CDR1 is KGHSH, CDR2 LQKENI.

The chain has TRBV5-5 and TRBJ2-7, with 10 bases matching TRBD2. From germline, CDR1 is SGHKS and CDR2 YYEKEE (reference sequence). V was pared by 2 bases and J by 2 bases, with 4 bases of the junction left unmatched. The CDR3 has 15 residues. The CDR3 loop is CASSFVAGGPYEQYF. CDR3 DNA sequence: TGTGCCAGCAGCTTCGTAGCGGGAGGACCCTACGAGCAGTACTTC.

This chain uses TRBV5-1 with TRBJ1-2; D might be TRBD1 (5 bases). From germline, CDR1 is SGHRS and CDR2 YFSETQ. Trimming left V 0 bases short and J 3 bases short, with 12 bases between. The CDR3 contains 15 residues. For the CDR3, the DNA is TGCGCCAGCAGCTTGGTGTGGGGCAGGGACTATGGCTACACCTTC. Amino acid sequence: CASSLVWGRDYGYTF.

The chain joins TRBV11-1 to TRBJ1-2; maybe TRBD1 (5 bases). The germline V gene has CDR1 SGHAT and CDR2 FQDESV (reference sequence). The germline V and J ends were trimmed by 3 bases and 8 bases, with 13 bases remaining between them. The CDR3 is 13 residues long. CDR3 bases: TGTGCCAGCAGCTTGGGCAGGGATCACGGCTACACCTTC. As protein: CASSLGRDHGYTF.

This chain uses TRBV28 with TRBJ2-7; maybe TRBD2 (6 bases). Looked up from germline, CDR1 is MDHEN and CDR2 is SYDVKM. V gave up 2 bases and J gave up 0 bases, with 14 bases separating them. The CDR3 runs to 16 residues. CDR3 nucleotide sequence: TGTGCCAGCAGTTTAGTCGGCGGAGGGTTCTCCTACGAGCAGTACTTC. Translation: CASSLVGGGFSYEQYF.

This clone occurred a few times. The chain uses TRBV2 and TRBJ1-1, with 7 bases identical to TRBD1. CDR1 is SNHLY, CDR2 FYNNEI, per germline. The ends lost 10 bases at V and 5 bases at J; junction bases unmatched: 1. The length of the CDR3 is 10 residues. The CDR3 DNA reads as TGTGCCAAGACAGGGACTGAAGCTTTCTTT. Its protein is CAKTGTEAFF.

This chain uses TRBV7-9 with TRBJ2-7; D is perhaps TRBD2 (5 bases). Germline CDR1 is SEHNR and CDR2 is FQNEAQ (reference sequence). The CDR3 contains 16 residues. The germline V and J ends were trimmed by 1 base and 0 bases, with 13 bases remaining between them. The CDR3 is CASSLVSLANSYEQYF. Here the CDR3 DNA reads TGTGCCAGCAGCTTAGTATCGCTAGCTAACTCCTACGAGCAGTACTTC.

The table lists this clone with a few counts. Here the CDR3 omits its conserved ending phenylalanine or tryptophan, so a read error is the likely source. The DNA is left out, because the CDR3 cannot be placed on it with certainty; the CDR3 is given as TCRdb lists it. V is TRBV7-9 and J is TRBJ1-1. Including both end residues, the CDR3 is 11 amino acids long. Per germline, CDR1 SEHNR and CDR2 FQNEAQ (reference sequence). The CDR3 sequence: CASSLEPGGLL.

The chain combines TRBV10-1 with TRBJ2-7; 9 bases are a match to TRBD2. There are 15 residues in the CDR3. Germline-derived CDR1 and CDR2 are WNHNN and SYGVQD (reference sequence). Trimming cost V 0 bases and J 3 bases; bases outside gene matches: 3. The CDR3 reads CASSESLAGSYEQYF. The DNA for the CDR3 is TGCGCCAGCAGTGAGTCCCTAGCGGGAAGCTACGAGCAGTACTTC.

The chain is built from TRBV2 and TRBJ2-5; TRBD2 agrees at 9 bases. CDR3 length: 15 residues. With V trimmed by 5 bases and J by 9 bases, 13 bases remained unmatched. Germline CDR1 reads SNHLY; CDR2 reads FYNNEI. CDR3 amino acids: CASSRGSGSPGAQYF. The CDR3 nucleotides read TGTGCCAGCAGTAGGGGTAGCGGGAGCCCCGGGGCCCAGTACTTC.

CDR3 sequence reads: CASSQETGGHYEQYF. CDR3 bases: TGCGCCAGCAGCCAGGAGACAGGGGGCCATTACGAGCAGTACTTC. The chain couples TRBV4-3 to TRBJ2-7; 10 positions match TRBD1. V lost 3 bases, J lost 4 bases, and 6 bases stayed unmatched. Germline V gene sequence: CDR1 LGHNA, CDR2 YSLEER. This CDR3 spans 15 amino acids.

This chain connects TRBV9 to TRBJ2-1; 11 bases are a match to TRBD2. CDR1 is SGDLS and CDR2 is YYNGEE in the germline V gene. This CDR3 region has 15 residues. V shed 3 bases and J 3 bases; nucleotides not matched to a gene: 2. The CDR3: CASSELAGDYNEQFF. The CDR3 nucleotides are TGTGCCAGCAGCGAACTAGCGGGGGACTACAATGAGCAGTTCTTC.